This T cell receptor beta chain was captured by sequencing in a study of T cells in Graves' hyperthyroidism and ophthalmopathy. Turning to the study itself: The authors collected peripheral blood at initial diagnosis, before any treatment. Overall study results and limits: A model of 13 V-J pairs discriminated ophthalmopathy from stable hyperthyroidism.

In germline, CDR1 is SGHRS, CDR2 YFSETQ. J lost 0 bases, V lost 4 bases, and 5 bases had no gene match. The CDR3 sequence is 15 residues long. Clinical symptoms, serum thyroxine, TRAb, thyroid ultrasound and orbital computed tomography established diagnosis. It was at first hyperthyroidism diagnosis, before any ophthalmopathy symptoms, that the blood sample was taken. Ten or more counts support this clonotype. The antigen is unknown. It was RNA transcripts that yielded the amplified TCR beta CDR3 regions. When the TCR CDR3 underwent first-round RT-PCR, the HTBI primer set was used. MiXCR, run by TCRdb on the multiplex PCR reads, gives a single entry per CDR3 protein. The data contain some 380,000 distinct CDR3 sequences, less than 15% of them singletons.

The sample consisted of blood. The clonotype comes from a man under 40 with Graves' hyperthyroidism that later progressed to Graves' ophthalmopathy. V is TRBV5-1 and J is TRBJ1-1; 8 nucleotides agree with TRBD1. The CDR3 loop is CASSDDRGLNTEAFF. CDR3 coding DNA: TGCGCCAGCAGCGATGACAGGGGATTGAACACTGAAGCTTTCTTT. The complete variable domain, with remaining parts taken from reference TRBV5-1 and TRBJ1-1, reads KAGVTQTPRYLIKTRGQQVTLSCSPISGHRSVSWYQQTPGQGLQFLFEYFSETQRNKGNFPGRFSGRQFSNSRSEMNVSTLELGDSALYLCASSDDRGLNTEAFFGQGTRLTVV.